Presented here are 4 T cell receptor beta chains from one specimen sequenced in a study of technical replicates of blood from a handful of donors. Clones were sequenced by immunoSEQ multiplex PCR, and TCRdb holds only the in-frame ones, with some missing. The data show about 93,000 clones, 95% seen once. The sequencing input was T cells isolated from PBMCs. The source is a human donor in good health.

The gene calls are TRBV19 and TRBJ2-7, with TRBD2 matching over 12 bases. CDR3 length equals 13 residues. Germline V CDR1 and CDR2: LNHDA, SQIVND (reference sequence). The trim removed 8 bases at V and 6 bases at J, leaving 5 bases unmatched. The CDR3 protein is CASSLAGGSEQYF. The CDR3 bases are TGTGCCAGTTCGCTAGCGGGGGGGAGCGAGCAGTACTTC.

This rearrangement joins TRBV7-9 to TRBJ1-2; 8 bases line up with TRBD1. The germline CDR1 and CDR2 sequences are SEHNR and FQNEAQ (reference sequence). The CDR3 is 13 amino acids. V lost 3 bases, J lost 8 bases, and 5 bases stayed unmatched. This CDR3 reads CASSFESGGGYTF. The CDR3 nucleotides read TGTGCCAGCAGCTTTGAGTCAGGGGGCGGCTACACCTTC.

The J gene is TRBJ1-1, the V gene TRBV18, with TRBD1 identical over 8 bases. With 4 bases clipped from V and 0 bases from J, the junction kept 22 bases outside the gene matches. This CDR3 comprises 21 residues. From germline, CDR1 is KGHSH and CDR2 LQKENI. CDR3 sequence (DNA): TGTGCCAGCTCACGACTCGTAAACCTAAACCGGGACAGGCCCCTGAACACTGAAGCTTTCTTT. Amino acids: CASSRLVNLNRDRPLNTEAFF.

The J gene is TRBJ2-1, the V gene TRBV4-1, with TRBD1 identical over 9 bases. The length of the CDR3 is 14 residues. Germline CDR1 is MGHRA and CDR2 is YSYEKL. V was clipped by 4 bases and J by 8 bases; unmatched bases: 6. The CDR3, as DNA: TGCGCCAGCAGCCTCGGGACAGGGACGGATGAGCAGTTCTTC. Translated, it gives CASSLGTGTDEQFF.